The 20 T cell receptor beta chains presented below share a single source sample, sequenced in a study of T cell responses to AZD1222 COVID-19 vaccine. Clones were read by immunoSEQ multiplex PCR, and TCRdb kept only the in-frame ones, dropping some. The sample lists 120,000 or so clones, about 90% occurring once. The sample here was peripheral blood, taken on day 0 of AZD1222 vaccination. The receptors were gathered from an adult in good health.

V usage is TRBV27 and J usage is TRBJ1-4; 7 positions match TRBD1. From germline, CDR1 is MNHEY and CDR2 SMNVEV (reference sequence). Losses at the gene ends were 4 bases for V and 8 bases for J; bases not matched to a gene: 7. The CDR3 contains 14 residues. CDR3 coding DNA: TGTGCCAGCAGTTCCCACAGGGGAAGGGAAAAACTGTTTTTT. Encoded protein: CASSSHRGREKLFF.

V usage is TRBV2 and J usage is TRBJ1-3; 7 nucleotides agree with TRBD1. This CDR3 comprises 15 residues. Germline V gives CDR1 SNHLY, CDR2 FYNNEI. V shed 7 bases, J shed 0 bases, and the junction held 6 bases outside the gene matches. The CDR3 spells CASKFDRVSGNTIYF. For the CDR3, the DNA is TGTGCCAGCAAGTTCGACAGGGTCTCTGGAAACACCATATATTTT. Looking up the rest from reference TRBV2 and TRBJ1-3 gives the full variable domain: EPEVTQTPSHQVTQMGQEVILRCVPISNHLYFYWYRQILGQKVEFLVSFYNNEISEKSEIFDDQFSVERPDGSNFTLKIRSTKLEDSAMYFCASKFDRVSGNTIYFGEGSWLTVV.

The chain employs TRBV2 and TRBJ1-3, with 9 nucleotides matching TRBD1. This CDR3 contains 14 residues. V dropped 9 bases and J dropped 2; count of bases not matched to a gene: 5. Germline V gene sequence: CDR1 SNHLY, CDR2 FYNNEI. The CDR3 DNA reads TGTGCCAGTGGGACAGGGCTGACTGGAAACACCATATATTTT. Translated, it gives CASGTGLTGNTIYF.

This clone was picked up one time. This chain joins TRBV6-6 and TRBJ2-3; D call uncertain. The CDR3 runs 15 residues. Germline CDR1 is MNHNY and CDR2 is SVGAGI (reference sequence). V dropped 4 bases and J dropped 1 base, with 12 bases sitting between them. CDR3 bases: TGTGCCAGCAGTTTCCGAGGAAGCGGCACAGATACGCAGTATTTT. Its translation: CASSFRGSGTDTQYF.

The chain employs TRBV30 and TRBJ1-5; 7 nucleotides align to TRBD1. The trim removed 2 bases at V and 2 bases at J, leaving 3 bases unmatched. The germline V gene encodes CDR1 GTSNPN and CDR2 SVGIG (reference sequence). This CDR3 has 14 residues. Here the CDR3 reads CAWSTGVGNQPQHF. The DNA for the CDR3 is TGTGCCTGGAGTACAGGGGTTGGCAATCAGCCCCAGCATTTT. The full variable domain, in which reference TRBV30 and TRBJ1-5 provide the parts outside the CDR3, is SQTIHQWPATLVQPVGSPLSLECTVEGTSNPNLYWYRQAAGRGLQLLFYSVGIGQISSEVPQNLSASRPQDRQFILSSKKLLLSDSGFYLCAWSTGVGNQPQHFGDGTRLSIL.

This chain links TRBV3-1 (or the pseudogene TRBV3-2) with TRBJ2-5; possibly TRBD1 for D (5 bases). The germline V and J ends were trimmed by 4 bases and 6 bases, with 18 bases remaining between them. This CDR3 contains 15 residues. CDR1 is LGHDT and CDR2 is YNNKEL in the germline V gene (reference sequence). The CDR3 here is CASSPAPGQWQTQYF. The CDR3 bases are TGTGCCAGCAGCCCTGCGCCAGGGCAGTGGCAGACCCAGTACTTC.

V and J are TRBV6-5 and TRBJ1-2; 8 bases match TRBD1. CDR1 is MNHEY and CDR2 is SVGAGI in the germline V gene. Trimming at V came to 4 bases and at J to 4 bases, leaving 8 bases not matched to a gene. This CDR3 comprises 15 residues. This CDR3 is CASSFDRGVSYGYTF. The DNA for the CDR3 is TGTGCCAGCAGTTTTGACAGGGGCGTTTCCTATGGCTACACCTTC.

This clone appeared a single time. The gene calls are TRBV7-9 and TRBJ1-2, with 9 bases fitting TRBD1. The germline V gene has CDR1 SEHNR and CDR2 FQNEAQ (reference sequence). This CDR3 has 14 residues. J lost 11 bases, V lost 4 bases, and 11 bases had no gene match. CDR3 amino acids: CASSSGTGTPLYTF. CDR3 bases: TGTGCCAGCAGCTCCGGGACAGGGACCCCCCTTTACACCTTC.

In this sample, this clone turned up many times. The chain uses TRBV24-1 and TRBJ1-2; D perhaps matches TRBD1 (6 bases). The V end was cut by 3 bases, the J end by 4 bases, with 14 bases between. CDR1 and CDR2 from the germline V gene are KGHDR and SFDVKD. The CDR3 extends over 15 amino acids. The CDR3 spells CATSDPHRDSYGYTF. In DNA, the CDR3 is TGTGCCACCAGTGATCCGCACAGGGATTCCTATGGCTACACCTTC.

The chain recombines TRBV7-8 with TRBJ1-3, with D unclear. CDR1 is SGHVS and CDR2 is FQNEAQ in the germline V gene. Between the trimmed V and J ends, which lost 5 bases and 3 bases, there was a span of 8 bases. The CDR3 totals 13 residues. CDR3 in DNA: TGTGCCAGCAGCCAAAGAGGTGGAAACACCATATATTTT. Translating it yields CASSQRGGNTIYF. Supplemented by reference TRBV7-8 and TRBJ1-3, the full variable domain reads GAGVSQSPRYKVAKRGQDVALRCDPISGHVSLFWYQQALGQGPEFLTYFQNEAQLDKSGLPSDRFFAERPEGSVSTLKIQRTQQEDSAVYLCASSQRGGNTIYFGEGSWLTVV.

V usage is TRBV6-2 or TRBV6-3 and J usage is TRBJ1-1; D call uncertain. With 6 bases removed from V and 8 bases from J, the gap between germline ends came to 16 bases. The length of the CDR3 is 13 residues. Germline loops: CDR1 MNHEY, CDR2 SVGEGT. CDR3 bases: TGTGCCAGCAGCCACCCTCTCGTACCCGAAGCTTTCTTT. Translated: CASSHPLVPEAFF.

This clone came up once. The rearrangement uses TRBV6-5 and TRBJ1-2, with 10 bases lining up with TRBD1. V was pared by 1 base and J by 4 bases, with 6 bases of the junction left unmatched. The CDR3 consists of 16 residues. CDR1 and CDR2 (germline): MNHEY, SVGAGI. In nucleotides, the CDR3 is TGTGCCAGCAGTTACTTGGGACAGGGGAAAGGCTATGGCTACACCTTC. Its translation is CASSYLGQGKGYGYTF.

The chain uses TRBV5-1 and TRBJ1-2; D is unclear. CDR1 and CDR2 (germline): SGHRS, YFSETQ. This CDR3 is 16 amino acids long. The V gene lost 5 bases and the J gene lost 0 bases, with 17 bases spanning the gap. In DNA form, the CDR3 reads TGCGCCAGCAGGACCGGGCCGGCCACAGCTAACTATGGCTACACCTTC. It encodes CASRTGPATANYGYTF.

The chain combines TRBV5-1 with TRBJ2-3; TRBD2 matches at 14 bases. J lost 5 bases, V lost 4 bases, and 6 bases had no gene match. The CDR3 is made up of 16 amino acids. Germline V gene sequence: CDR1 SGHRS, CDR2 YFSETQ. The CDR3 DNA sequence: TGCGCCAGCAGCGGCGGGACTAGCGGGAGAGTAGATACGCAGTATTTT. This encodes CASSGGTSGRVDTQYF.

The gene calls are TRBV24-1 and TRBJ1-4; 10 bases map to TRBD1. The CDR3 is 18 amino acids. Germline CDR1 is KGHDR and CDR2 is SFDVKD. V lost 5 bases and J lost 0; bases outside the gene matches: 8. Written as DNA, the CDR3 is TGTGCCACCAGTGCGACCGGGACAGGGGATACAACTAATGAAAAACTGTTTTTT. Its translation is CATSATGTGDTTNEKLFF.

V and J are TRBV28 and TRBJ2-5; D is unclear. The CDR3 is 13 amino acids. Per the germline V gene, CDR1 is MDHEN and CDR2 is SYDVKM. Trimming stripped 6 bases from V and 5 bases from J, with 13 bases between. CDR3 loop: CASSLLGRETQYF. As DNA, the CDR3 is TGTGCCAGCAGCCTTCTGGGTCGGGAGACCCAGTACTTC.

The chain carries TRBV5-1 and TRBJ2-6, with D maybe TRBD2 (5 bases). The length of the CDR3 is 15 residues. Trimming removed 4 bases from V and 1 base from J, with 9 bases in between. CDR1 and CDR2 from the germline V gene are SGHRS and YFSETQ. CDR3: CASSPGDSGANVLTF. The CDR3 bases are TGCGCCAGCAGCCCCGGGGATTCTGGGGCCAACGTCCTGACTTTC.

The J gene is TRBJ2-1, the V gene TRBV2; tentatively, D is TRBD1 (5 bases). The germline V gene has CDR1 SNHLY and CDR2 FYNNEI. The CDR3 is 13 residues long. The V gene lost 5 bases and the J gene lost 8 bases, with 13 bases spanning the gap. The DNA for the CDR3 is TGTGCCAGCAGTCGACAGAGTATGCATGAGCAGTTCTTC. Amino acid sequence: CASSRQSMHEQFF. The complete variable domain, with remaining parts taken from reference TRBV2 and TRBJ2-1, reads EPEVTQTPSHQVTQMGQEVILRCVPISNHLYFYWYRQILGQKVEFLVSFYNNEISEKSEIFDDQFSVERPDGSNFTLKIRSTKLEDSAMYFCASSRQSMHEQFFGPGTRLTVL.

The chain employs TRBV5-6 and TRBJ1-6; D is perhaps TRBD1 (6 bases). V was pared by 3 bases and J by 2 bases, with 12 bases between. This CDR3 comprises 16 residues. In germline, CDR1 is SGHDT, CDR2 YYEEEE. CDR3 amino acids: CASSSEQGTYNSPLHF. CDR3 bases: TGTGCCAGCAGCTCGGAACAGGGCACCTATAATTCACCCCTCCACTTT. The variable domain in full, with the rest retrieved from reference TRBV5-6 and TRBJ1-6, is DAGVTQSPTHLIKTRGQQVTLRCSPKSGHDTVSWYQQALGQGPQFIFQYYEEEERQRGNFPDRFSGHQFPNYSSELNVNALLLGDSALYLCASSSEQGTYNSPLHFGNGTRLTVT.

The chain combines TRBV5-8 with TRBJ1-1, with 7 positions matching TRBD1. CDR1 is SGHTS, CDR2 YDEGEE, per germline. The ends lost 2 bases at V and 1 base at J; junction bases unmatched: 8. CDR3 size: 16 residues. CDR3 residues: CASSFGTVKTNTEAFF. In nucleotides, the CDR3 is TGTGCCAGCAGCTTCGGGACAGTGAAAACGAACACTGAAGCTTTCTTT.